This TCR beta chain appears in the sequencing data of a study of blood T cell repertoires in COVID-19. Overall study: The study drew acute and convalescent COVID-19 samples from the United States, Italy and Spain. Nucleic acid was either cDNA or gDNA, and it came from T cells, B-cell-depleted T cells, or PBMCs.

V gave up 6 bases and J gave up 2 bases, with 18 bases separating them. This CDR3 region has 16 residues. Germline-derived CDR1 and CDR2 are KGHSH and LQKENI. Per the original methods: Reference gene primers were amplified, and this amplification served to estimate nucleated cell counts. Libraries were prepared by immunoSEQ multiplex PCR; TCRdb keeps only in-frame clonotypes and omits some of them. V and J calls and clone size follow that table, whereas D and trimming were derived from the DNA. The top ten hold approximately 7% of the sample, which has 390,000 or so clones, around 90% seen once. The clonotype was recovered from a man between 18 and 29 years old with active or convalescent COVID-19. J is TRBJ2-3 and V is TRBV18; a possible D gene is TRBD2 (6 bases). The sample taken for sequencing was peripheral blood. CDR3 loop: CASSPLAGQNTDTQYF. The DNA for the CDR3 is TGTGCCAGCTCCCCATTGGCGGGGCAAAACACAGATACGCAGTATTTT. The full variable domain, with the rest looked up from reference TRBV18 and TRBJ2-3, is NAGVMQNPRHLVRRRGQEARLRCSPMKGHSHVYWYRQLPEEGLKFMVYLQKENIIDESGMPKERFSAEFPKEGPSILRIQQVVRGDSAAYFCASSPLAGQNTDTQYFGPGTRLTVL.